These 14 T cell receptor beta chains were sequenced from one sample in a study of regulatory T cells in long-lasting Graves disease. Time point reported: newly diagnosed GD, antithyroid drugs for less than 3 months. RNA isolated from PBMCs was used to make the TCR library. CDR3 regions were amplified by Arm-PCR using iRepertoire HTBI primers to build TCR beta libraries. In TCRdb, the multiplex PCR reads were re-called with MiXCR into one record per CDR3 protein. The sample carries some 240,000 distinct CDR3 sequences, roughly 19% recorded once. In addition, the sample was reused for a study of T cells in Graves' hyperthyroidism and ophthalmopathy.

The specimen was peripheral blood mononuclear cells (PBMCs), collected at new diagnosis, from a patient treated with antithyroid drugs. The receptors stem from a woman in her twenties or thirties with Graves disease.

This chain joins TRBV12-3 or TRBV12-4 and TRBJ2-7; D is perhaps TRBD1 (5 bases). The CDR3 spans 13 residues. Between the trimmed V and J ends, which lost 2 bases and 6 bases, there was a span of 11 bases. CDR3 nucleotides: TGTGCCAGCAGTTTAAGCAGGGTTTTCGAGCAGTACTTC. It translates to CASSLSRVFEQYF.

In its sample, this clonotype was seen many times. The V and J genes are TRBV11-2 and TRBJ2-3; perhaps TRBD2 as D (6 bases). CDR3 length: 14 amino acids. Looked up from germline, CDR1 is SGHAT and CDR2 is FQNNGV. Trimming took off 3 bases at V and 10 bases at J, with 17 bases between the two ends. CDR3 sequence: CASSFLLASGAQYF. The CDR3 nucleotides read TGTGCCAGCAGCTTTCTCCTAGCGAGCGGAGCGCAGTATTTT.

This clonotype turned up a few times. The rearrangement links TRBV5-1 to TRBJ2-7; 11 positions match TRBD1. This CDR3 contains 14 residues. J was trimmed by 4 bases and V by 3 bases; bases with no gene match: 3. CDR1 is SGHRS, CDR2 YFSETQ, per germline. For the CDR3, the DNA is TGCGCCAGCAGCTACGGGACAGGGGGTTACGAGCAGTACTTC. Protein product: CASSYGTGGYEQYF.

This clonotype was detected a few times. Given a much more abundant clone one base away, this may be a read error. CDR3 coding DNA: TGTGCCAGCAGTTTAGAGACAGGGCAGTTCTTC. Amino acid sequence: CASSLETGQFF. This chain links TRBV28 with TRBJ2-1; perhaps TRBD1 as D (6 bases). This CDR3 is 11 amino acids long. Germline V gives CDR1 MDHEN, CDR2 SYDVKM. V lost 2 bases and J lost 12, with 8 bases in between.

There are many counts of this clonotype. The chain joins TRBV7-2 to TRBJ1-2, with 8 bases identical to TRBD1. This CDR3 comprises 14 residues. Germline V gene sequence: CDR1 SGHTA, CDR2 FQGNSA. The junction had 5 bases not matched to a gene; V was cut back by 6 bases and J by 2 bases. CDR3: CASSRRTGNYGYTF. The CDR3 DNA reads as TGTGCCAGCAGTAGAAGGACAGGGAACTATGGCTACACCTTC.

This clonotype was picked up many times. V is TRBV12-3 or TRBV12-4 and J is TRBJ1-2; possibly TRBD1 for D (6 bases). V was clipped by 4 bases and J by 8 bases, with 14 bases between them. The CDR3 extends over 13 amino acids. The CDR3 nucleotides read TGTGCCAGCAGTTCGGGACATTTTTTCGGCTACACCTTC. Translation gives CASSSGHFFGYTF.

This clonotype was seen ten or more times. The V and J genes are TRBV7-9 and TRBJ2-7; tentative D call: TRBD1 (6 bases). Trimming shortened V by 1 base and J by 4 bases, and 8 bases separated the two germline ends. From germline, CDR1 is SEHNR and CDR2 FQNEAQ (reference sequence). This CDR3 has 13 residues. The CDR3 bases are TGTGCCAGCAGCTTAGGGGGGCCTTACGAGCAGTACTTC. Amino acid sequence: CASSLGGPYEQYF.

The sample holds many counts of this clonotype. The chain links TRBV20-1 to TRBJ2-3; D unresolved. Looked up from germline, CDR1 is DFQATT and CDR2 is SNEGSKA (reference sequence). Trimming removed 0 bases at V and 6 bases at J, with 13 bases between. The CDR3 extends over 14 amino acids. CDR3 in amino acids: CSARDGKGLDTQYF. The CDR3, as DNA: TGCAGTGCTAGAGATGGGAAGGGATTGGATACGCAGTATTTT.

This chain connects TRBV28 to TRBJ2-4; D uncertain. The CDR3 covers 14 residues. V was cut by 8 bases and J by 7 bases, with 18 bases left in between. Germline V gives CDR1 MDHEN, CDR2 SYDVKM. The CDR3 spells CASALGMPGNIQYF. CDR3 DNA sequence: TGTGCCAGCGCCCTGGGTATGCCCGGGAACATTCAGTACTTC.

This clonotype was detected ten times or more. The V gene is TRBV2, the J gene TRBJ2-3; TRBD2 matches at 8 bases. Losses at the gene ends were 2 bases for V and 5 bases for J; bases not matched to a gene: 15. Germline CDR1 and CDR2: SNHLY and FYNNEI. The CDR3 totals 18 residues. The CDR3 DNA reads TGTGCCAGCAGTGAAAACTCGGTAGCGGGGTCTCTTGGAGATACGCAGTATTTT. Its translation: CASSENSVAGSLGDTQYF.

This clonotype has ten or more counts. The genes are TRBV9 and TRBJ2-6, with TRBD1 identical over 9 bases. The ends lost 3 bases at V and 4 bases at J; junction bases unmatched: 11. Germline values: CDR1 SGDLS, CDR2 YYNGEE. The length of the CDR3 is 18 residues. DNA of the CDR3: TGTGCCAGCAGCGATAACAGGGGGCGAGTCCCGGGGGCCAACGTCCTGACTTTC. Its protein is CASSDNRGRVPGANVLTF.

There are many counts of this clonotype. The chain recombines TRBV5-1 with TRBJ2-3, with TRBD2 identical over 11 bases. This CDR3 comprises 17 residues. Losses at the gene ends were 3 bases for V and 2 bases for J; bases not matched to a gene: 8. Looked up from germline, CDR1 is SGHRS and CDR2 is YFSETQ. CDR3 bases: TGCGCCAGCAGCTCCCCGGGACTAGCGGAATCCACAGATACGCAGTATTTT. This sequence encodes CASSSPGLAESTDTQYF.

This clonotype was counted ten times or more. The rearrangement joins TRBV6-5 to TRBJ2-7; D not certain. The CDR3 consists of 14 residues. In germline, CDR1 is MNHEY, CDR2 SVGAGI. V was pared by 3 bases and J by 2 bases, with 11 bases between. The CDR3 DNA reads TGTGCCAGCAGTTATAAACCCCTTGCCTACGAGCAGTACTTC. Amino acids: CASSYKPLAYEQYF.

In its sample, this clonotype was seen many times. V gene TRBV5-5 combines with J gene TRBJ1-6; 7 bases map to TRBD1. From germline, CDR1 is SGHKS and CDR2 YYEKEE (reference sequence). The CDR3 is 16 amino acids. J gave up 10 bases and V 1 base, and 11 bases lay outside the gene matches. The CDR3 DNA reads TGTGCCAGCAGCTTGCATAGGGGGCCCGAAGGGTCACCCCTCCACTTT. Its translation: CASSLHRGPEGSPLHF. The full variable domain, with the rest looked up from reference TRBV5-5 and TRBJ1-6, is DAGVTQSPTHLIKTRGQQVTLRCSPISGHKSVSWYQQVLGQGPQFIFQYYEKEERGRGNFPDRFSARQFPNYSSELNVNALLLGDSALYLCASSLHRGPEGSPLHFGNGTRLTVT.